This T cell receptor beta chain was sequenced for a study of neurological immune-mediated disorders. This clonotype came up many times. The germline CDR1 and CDR2 sequences are LGHNA and YSLEER. This CDR3 is 14 amino acids long. The V and J ends lost 0 bases and 10 bases respectively, with 13 bases between them. The authors produced cDNA by 5'RACE using 10-nucleotide random UMIs. TCRdb reprocessed the 5' RACE reads via MiXCR and lists one record per CDR3 protein. The repertoire includes 35,000 or so distinct CDR3 sequences, roughly an eighth of them detected once, and 25% to 30% sits in the top ten. 2 million unsorted PBMCs were stored in RNAlater at -80 °C before RNA extraction.

This chain joins TRBV4-3 and TRBJ2-1; possibly TRBD1 for D (6 bases). The sample comprised PBMCs. The clonotype was recovered from a woman aged 45-65 years with HTLV-1-associated myelopathy (HAM/TSP). CDR3 sequence reads: CASSQETGLGEQFF. In DNA form, the CDR3 reads TGCGCCAGCAGCCAAGAGACAGGCCTGGGGGAGCAGTTCTTC.